This T cell receptor delta chain was sequenced in a study of Vδ1+ human thymocytes. After alphabeta T cell depletion, CD3+ Vdelta1+ Vdelta2- thymocytes were sorted. This clone has just a few counts. Its antigen is not known. Germline V gives CDR1 TSWWSYY, CDR2 QGS. The CDR3 has 18 amino acids. The ends were cut back, 1 base at V and 0 bases at J, with 18 bases in the middle. RNA was extracted from the cells and then reverse transcribed. Pooled V-gene forward primers with one constant-region reverse primer generated the CDR3 amplicons by multiplex PCR. TCRdb redid clone calling on the multiplex PCR reads using CATT. Among some 54,000 delta-chain clones listed, approximately 15% were seen once. Points from the study as a whole: Around a fifth of thymic delta-chain sequences were Vdelta2, with few Vdelta3, unlike blood Vdelta1+ controls. Thymic TRG and TRD repertoires appeared highly polyclonal. Bulk repertoire data may be misinterpreted because of unexpected Vdelta2 sequences. Donors shared many TRG clonotypes but few TRD clonotypes.

The chain is built from TRDV1 and TRDJ1; D uncertain. The specimen sequenced was Vdelta1+ gamma-delta thymocytes from the thymus. Sample subset: FACS-sorted CD3+ TCRalphabeta- TCRVdelta1+ TCRVdelta2- thymocytes. This receptor was identified in a boy under three years old who had congenital heart surgery. CDR3: CALGEPRPGFRYTDKLIF. DNA for the CDR3: TGTGCTCTTGGGGAACCACGCCCAGGATTCCGGTACACCGATAAACTCATCTTT.